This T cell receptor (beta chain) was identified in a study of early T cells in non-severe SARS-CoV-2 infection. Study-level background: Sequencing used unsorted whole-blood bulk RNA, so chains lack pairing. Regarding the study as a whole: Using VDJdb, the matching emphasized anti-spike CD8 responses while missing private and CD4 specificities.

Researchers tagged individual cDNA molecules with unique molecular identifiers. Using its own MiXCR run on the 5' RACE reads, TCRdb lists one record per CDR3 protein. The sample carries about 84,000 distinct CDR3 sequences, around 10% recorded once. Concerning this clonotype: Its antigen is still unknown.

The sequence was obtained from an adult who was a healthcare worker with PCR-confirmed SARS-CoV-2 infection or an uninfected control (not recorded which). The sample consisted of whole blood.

The CDR3, as DNA: TGTGCCAGCAGTCCGGGCCTGGCCCTAGATACGCAGTATTTT. Protein product: CASSPGLALDTQYF. This chain uses TRBV6-2 or TRBV6-3 with TRBJ2-3; D ambiguous. V gave up 5 bases and J gave up 5 bases, with 14 bases separating them. Germline V CDR1 and CDR2: MNHEY, SVGEGT. This CDR3 spans 14 amino acids.